These T cell receptor beta chains were read from a single sample in a study of shared clonotypes between healthy human individuals. Produced via immunoSEQ multiplex PCR; TCRdb's table is partial and in-frame only. The sample lists around 2.3 million clones, approximately 96% occurring once. The material sequenced was naive CD4+ T cells sorted from blood. The receptors stem from a man aged 18-30 years in good health. CDR3s include the opening cysteine and the closing phenylalanine or tryptophan. D genes are given only for firm matches. Some rows have no size entry. The others give once, few or many, or a class for an expanded clone.

v_call	j_call	d_call	clone_size	cdr3_aa	cdr3_nt
TRBV2	TRBJ2-7	TRBD2	.	CASSPRALANEQYF	TGTGCCAGCAGCCCGCGGGCACTAGCGAACGAGCAGTACTTC
TRBV5-1	TRBJ2-1	TRBD2	.	CASSRLAGVDNEQFF	TGCGCCAGCAGCCGACTAGCGGGAGTAGACAATGAGCAGTTCTTC
TRBV27	TRBJ2-1	.	.	CASSINREQFF	TGTGCCAGCAGCATCAATCGGGAGCAGTTCTTC
TRBV11-2	TRBJ2-1	.	.	CASSLVMLANEQFF	TGTGCCAGCAGCTTAGTAATGTTAGCCAATGAGCAGTTCTTC
TRBV5-1	TRBJ2-7	.	.	CASRRDLYSYEQYF	TGCGCCAGCAGGCGGGATCTCTACTCCTACGAGCAGTACTTC
TRBV28	TRBJ1-1	.	.	CASSPGLRYTEAFF	TGTGCCAGCAGCCCAGGGTTGAGGTACACTGAAGCTTTCTTT
TRBV5-4	TRBJ1-3	TRBD1	.	CASSFVGGTNTIYF	TGTGCCAGCAGCTTTGTAGGGGGCACGAACACCATATATTTT
TRBV12-5	TRBJ1-1	.	.	CASGLLSTEAFF	TGTGCTAGTGGTTTGTTGAGCACTGAAGCTTTCTTT
TRBV5-1	TRBJ2-1	.	.	CASSREGTTSYNEQFF	TGCGCCAGCAGCCGGGAAGGGACCACCTCTTACAATGAGCAGTTCTTC
TRBV9	TRBJ1-2	.	.	CASSIQDGGGYGYTF	TGTGCCAGCAGCATACAGGACGGGGGCGGCTATGGCTACACCTTC
TRBV5-1	TRBJ2-7	.	once	CASSSWLGYEQYF	TGCGCCAGCAGCTCGTGGTTGGGGTACGAGCAGTACTTC
TRBV5-4	TRBJ1-1	.	.	CASSHPPGRNTEAFF	TGTGCCAGCAGCCACCCACCCGGCCGGAACACTGAAGCTTTCTTT
TRBV7-2	TRBJ2-4	.	.	CASSLTPPGNIQYF	TGTGCCAGCAGCCTAACTCCCCCCGGGAACATTCAGTACTTC
TRBV14	TRBJ2-7	.	.	CASSQEGPYEQYF	TGTGCCAGCAGCCAAGAAGGGCCCTACGAGCAGTACTTC
TRBV2	TRBJ2-2	.	.	CASRVGATGELFF	TGTGCCAGCAGAGTAGGGGCCACCGGGGAGCTGTTTTTT
TRBV11-2	TRBJ2-3	.	.	CASSLVGGPREAQYF	TGTGCCAGCAGCTTAGTCGGAGGGCCCCGCGAGGCGCAGTATTTT
TRBV5-4	TRBJ2-3	.	.	CASSRSPPPSTDTQYF	TGTGCCAGCAGCCGTAGCCCGCCCCCGAGCACAGATACGCAGTATTTT
TRBV7-3	TRBJ1-6	.	once	CASSYAPPGSPLHF	TGTGCCAGCAGCTACGCGCCCCCAGGCTCACCCCTCCACTTT
TRBV5-4	TRBJ2-2	.	.	CASSKISRSGTGELFF	TGTGCCAGCAGCAAAATTAGCAGGTCGGGCACCGGGGAGCTGTTTTTT
TRBV7-9	TRBJ1-1	.	.	CASSLGGQAFEAFF	TGTGCCAGCAGCTTAGGGGGACAAGCTTTCGAAGCTTTCTTT
TRBV30	TRBJ2-7	.	.	CAWSYSYYEQYF	TGTGCCTGGAGTTACAGCTACTACGAGCAGTACTTC
TRBV5-4	TRBJ2-7	.	.	CASSLDAGKYEQYF	TGTGCCAGCAGCCTTGATGCGGGGAAGTACGAGCAGTACTTC
TRBV5-1	TRBJ1-1	TRBD1	few	CASSIGQDRGTEAFF	TGCGCCAGCAGCATCGGACAGGACCGGGGCACTGAAGCTTTCTTT
TRBV10-1	TRBJ2-1	TRBD2	.	CASSDGLAGVSVRSEQFF	TGCGCCAGCAGTGACGGACTAGCGGGAGTTTCCGTTCGTAGTGAGCAGTTCTTC
TRBV7-3	TRBJ2-1	.	.	CASSLRGNYNEQFF	TGTGCCAGCAGCTTAAGGGGTAACTACAATGAGCAGTTCTTC
TRBV6-5	TRBJ1-5	.	.	CASSITSNQPQHF	TGTGCCAGCAGTATTACGAGCAATCAGCCCCAGCATTTT
TRBV30	TRBJ1-4	.	.	CAWSGPGGEKLFF	TGTGCCTGGAGCGGACCCGGGGGTGAAAAACTGTTTTTT
TRBV10-2	TRBJ2-3	TRBD2	.	CASRASGNTDTQYF	TGCGCCAGCAGGGCTAGCGGGAACACAGATACGCAGTATTTT
TRBV6-5	TRBJ1-1	.	.	CASRLPGGAEAFF	TGTGCCAGCAGATTACCGGGGGGGGCTGAAGCTTTCTTT
TRBV28	TRBJ1-5	.	.	CASSLGETDSIPSNQPQHF	TGTGCCAGCAGTTTGGGAGAGACGGACTCCATCCCTAGCAATCAGCCCCAGCATTTT
TRBV29-1	TRBJ1-2	.	.	CSVELQGLEGYTF	TGCAGCGTTGAACTCCAGGGTCTTGAGGGCTACACCTTC
TRBV5-1	TRBJ2-1	.	.	CASSLAPRGRIGNEQFF	TGCGCCAGCAGCTTGGCGCCTAGAGGAAGGATCGGCAATGAGCAGTTCTTC
TRBV7-3	TRBJ2-1	TRBD2	.	CASSWTSGVGGEQFF	TGTGCCAGCAGCTGGACTAGCGGGGTTGGAGGAGAGCAGTTCTTC
TRBV28	TRBJ2-7	TRBD1	.	CASILRQGRYEQYF	TGTGCCAGCATCTTAAGACAGGGAAGGTACGAGCAGTACTTC
TRBV15	TRBJ1-5	.	.	CATSRDEGQPQHF	TGTGCCACCAGCAGAGACGAGGGTCAGCCCCAGCATTTT